These 30 T cell receptor beta chains were sequenced from one sample in a study of read filtering for tumor transcriptome and immune sequencing. From roughly 390 ng of RNA, a library with molecular barcoded alpha/delta and beta/gamma adaptors was made. TCRdb used MiXCR to reprocess the reads, holding one entry per CDR3 protein. In the table there are about 130,000 distinct CDR3 sequences, over 10% of which are singletons. The sequenced sample consisted of a population of CD138-negative cells sorted from bone marrow. These receptors were taken from a donor at least 40 years old with multiple myeloma.

In this sample, this clonotype turned up many times. The CDR3: CSARSRTRGHEQFF. DNA of the CDR3: TGCAGTGCTAGATCCCGGACTAGGGGCCATGAGCAGTTCTTC. V and J are TRBV20-1 and TRBJ2-1, with 7 bases aligning to TRBD2. The J segment lost 8 bases and the V segment lost 2 bases, leaving 9 bases of the junction unmatched. This CDR3 region has 14 residues. Germline V gene sequence: CDR1 DFQATT, CDR2 SNEGSKA (reference sequence).

This clonotype has a handful of counts. The chain joins TRBV19 to TRBJ1-5, with 10 nucleotides matching TRBD1. Germline CDR1 reads LNHDA; CDR2 reads SQIVND (reference sequence). V lost 4 bases and J lost 2; bases outside the gene matches: 8. The CDR3 is made up of 17 amino acids. CDR3 bases: TGTGCCAGTAGTACGGACAGGGGGAATCTGGGCAATCAGCCCCAGCATTTT. It is translated as CASSTDRGNLGNQPQHF.

There are many counts of this clonotype. The genes are TRBV12-3 or TRBV12-4 and TRBJ1-6; possible D gene TRBD1, 6 bases. The length of the CDR3 is 13 residues. Trimming removed 7 bases from V and 5 bases from J, with 9 bases in between. The CDR3 coding sequence is TGTGCCAGCAAAAGGACAGATAATTCACCCCTCCACTTT. It translates to CASKRTDNSPLHF.

This clonotype was counted at least ten times. This chain links TRBV12-3 or TRBV12-4 with TRBJ1-5, with 9 bases matching TRBD1. J gave up 6 bases and V 4 bases, and 19 bases lay outside the gene matches. The CDR3 contains 19 residues. CDR3 protein: CASSSTTGTGIGLSQPQHF. The CDR3 nucleotides are TGTGCCAGCAGTTCAACGACCGGGACAGGGATAGGCCTTAGTCAGCCCCAGCATTTT.

This rearrangement joins TRBV7-3 to TRBJ1-5, with D unclear. The germline CDR1 and CDR2 sequences are SGHTA and FQGTGA. This CDR3 is built from 13 residues. V shed 5 bases and J shed 7 bases, with 12 bases lying between them. CDR3 protein: CASSGNGVQPQHF. For the CDR3, the DNA is TGTGCCAGCAGCGGGAACGGGGTCCAGCCCCAGCATTTT.

This clonotype has a count of ten or more. The chain couples TRBV30 to TRBJ2-7; D is ambiguous. This CDR3 has 11 amino acids. Germline lookup yields CDR1 GTSNPN and CDR2 SVGIG (reference sequence). V shed 1 base and J shed 4 bases, with 5 bases lying between them. The CDR3 coding sequence is TGTGCCTGGAGTGCCCAGTACGAGCAGTACTTC. Amino acid sequence: CAWSAQYEQYF.

The table lists this clonotype with many counts. This chain connects TRBV5-1 to TRBJ2-4; D assignment may be TRBD1 or TRBD2 (5 bases each). Germline CDR1 reads SGHRS; CDR2 reads YFSETQ. V was pared by 0 bases and J by 8 bases, with 12 bases between. The CDR3 has 14 residues. DNA of the CDR3: TGCGCCAGCAGCTTGGGGGACCCCGGAGACATTCAGTACTTC. Translation: CASSLGDPGDIQYF.

This clonotype appeared many times. The rearrangement joins TRBV28 to TRBJ2-1, with D unresolved. The CDR3 length is 16 residues. V lost 4 bases and J 0 bases, leaving 13 bases between the germline ends. The V gene's germline CDR1 is MDHEN and CDR2 SYDVKM. The CDR3 coding sequence is TGTGCCAGCAGTTCCCTTCAGGCGAGCTCCTACAATGAGCAGTTCTTC. Protein sequence: CASSSLQASSYNEQFF.

This clonotype was recorded many times. The chain employs TRBV9 and TRBJ2-3; D unresolved. Germline V gene data show CDR1 as SGDLS and CDR2 as YYNGEE. Between the trimmed V and J ends, which lost 1 base and 6 bases, there was a span of 9 bases. The CDR3 is 13 amino acids. CDR3 nucleotide sequence: TGTGCCAGCAGCGTAAACGACGGCGATACGCAGTATTTT. Translating gives CASSVNDGDTQYF.

This clonotype was counted many times. The genes are TRBV18 and TRBJ1-5; 11 nucleotides match TRBD1. V shed 1 base and J 4 bases; nucleotides not matched to a gene: 6. The germline V gene has CDR1 KGHSH and CDR2 LQKENI. This CDR3 has 17 amino acids. This CDR3 is CASSPRPGTGGNQPQHF. DNA for the CDR3: TGTGCCAGCTCACCACGCCCCGGGACAGGGGGGAATCAGCCCCAGCATTTT. The full variable domain, in which reference TRBV18 and TRBJ1-5 provide the parts outside the CDR3, is NAGVMQNPRHLVRRRGQEARLRCSPMKGHSHVYWYRQLPEEGLKFMVYLQKENIIDESGMPKERFSAEFPKEGPSILRIQQVVRGDSAAYFCASSPRPGTGGNQPQHFGDGTRLSIL.

This clonotype was picked up a small number of times. Possible read error: a much larger clone is one base away. V is TRBV29-1 and J is TRBJ2-1; 9 bases align to TRBD2. The CDR3 runs to 13 residues. Germline CDR1 is SQVTM and CDR2 is ANQGSEA. The CDR3: CSGGTSSQNEQSF. The CDR3 bases are TGCAGCGGTGGGACTAGCAGCCAGAATGAGCAGTCCTTC.

At least ten counts were recorded for this clonotype. The chain carries TRBV3-1 and TRBJ2-3, with 9 bases identical to TRBD2. Germline-derived CDR1 and CDR2 are LGHDT and YNNKEL (reference sequence). V lost 1 base to trimming and J lost 3 bases; unmatched junction nucleotides: 8. The CDR3 spans 17 residues. The CDR3 reads CASSQGLAGAVTDTQYF. In DNA form, the CDR3 reads TGTGCCAGCAGCCAAGGGTTAGCGGGGGCTGTAACAGATACGCAGTATTTT.

In this sample, this clonotype turned up many times. The chain couples TRBV6-9 to TRBJ2-6; 12 bases line up with TRBD1. The CDR3 sequence is 18 residues long. Germline V gene lookup returns CDR1 MNHGY and CDR2 SVAAGI. Trimming cost V 5 bases and J 2 bases; bases outside gene matches: 7. CDR3 loop: CASSPLGTGGAGANVLTF. Here the CDR3 DNA reads TGTGCCAGCAGTCCTCTCGGGACAGGGGGCGCTGGGGCCAACGTCCTGACTTTC.

About this clonotype: Without the conserved terminal phenylalanine or tryptophan, this CDR3 likely stems from a read error. This chain links TRBV29-1 with TRBJ2-5; 8 nucleotides line up with TRBD1. Trimming took 1 base from V and 5 from J; bases not matched to a gene: 15. Germline CDR1 and CDR2: SQVTM and ANQGSEA. The CDR3 spans 17 residues. The CDR3, as DNA: TGCAGCGTTGAAGTCCTGACAGGGGCCCCATGGGGGGAGACCCAGTACCTC. This codes for CSVEVLTGAPWGETQYL.

About this clonotype: Sequence at one end of the junction differs from germline and may be a read error. This rearrangement joins TRBV20-1 to TRBJ2-7; D tentatively fits TRBD1 or TRBD2 (5 bases each). This CDR3 contains 14 residues. Germline loops: CDR1 DFQATT, CDR2 SNEGSKA (reference sequence). The CDR3 region is CSADWDAASYAQYF. CDR3 bases: TGCAGTGCTGACTGGGACGCCGCCTCCTACGCGCAGTACTTC.

This clonotype has ten or more counts. The chain recombines TRBV19 with TRBJ2-4; D ambiguous. This CDR3 comprises 12 residues. Trimming stripped 0 bases from V and 15 bases from J, with 12 bases between. Germline assignment: CDR1 LNHDA and CDR2 SQIVND (reference sequence). CDR3 amino acids: CASSIDGIRRYF. The CDR3 bases are TGTGCCAGTAGTATAGATGGCATACGACGGTACTTC.

In this sample, this clonotype turned up a few times. V and J are TRBV3-1 and TRBJ2-2; D gene unclear. There are 13 residues in the CDR3. V dropped 0 bases and J dropped 6 bases, with 5 bases sitting between them. Germline V gives CDR1 LGHDT, CDR2 YNNKEL (reference sequence). This CDR3 reads CASSQDNPGELFF. The CDR3 DNA is TGTGCCAGCAGCCAAGACAACCCCGGGGAGCTGTTTTTT.

The sample holds many counts of this clonotype. CDR3 nucleotide sequence: TGTGCCAGCAGTGAAGAGGGGGTTGGCAATCAGCCCCAGCATTTT. This gives the protein CASSEEGVGNQPQHF. This chain connects TRBV2 to TRBJ1-5; perhaps TRBD1 as D (6 bases). Germline assignment: CDR1 SNHLY and CDR2 FYNNEI. CDR3 length: 15 residues. V dropped 1 base and J dropped 2 bases, with 9 bases sitting between them.

This clonotype appeared many times. CDR3 sequence reads: CSARPGLAGGTDTQYF. CDR3 DNA sequence: TGCAGTGCTAGACCGGGACTAGCGGGAGGAACAGATACGCAGTATTTT. The gene calls are TRBV20-1 and TRBJ2-3; 15 bases line up with TRBD2. The trim removed 2 bases at V and 3 bases at J, leaving 3 bases unmatched. Looked up from germline, CDR1 is DFQATT and CDR2 is SNEGSKA (reference sequence). The length of the CDR3 is 16 residues.

This clonotype was observed at least ten times. J is TRBJ1-2 and V is TRBV10-3, with D maybe TRBD1 (5 bases). This CDR3 region has 12 residues. Germline-derived CDR1 and CDR2 are ENHRY and SYGVKD. V dropped 7 bases and J dropped 4 bases, with 10 bases sitting between them. CDR3 DNA: TGTGCCATCACCGACCAGGGCTATGGCTACACCTTC. Its protein product is CAITDQGYGYTF.

This clonotype was counted ten times or more. V gene TRBV4-1 combines with J gene TRBJ1-5; D perhaps matches TRBD1 (6 bases). CDR3 length: 14 amino acids. Trimming pared 0 bases from V and 5 bases from J, leaving 8 bases between. Germline CDR1 reads MGHRA; CDR2 reads YSYEKL. CDR3 sequence: CASSQEQGYQPQHF. The CDR3, as DNA: TGCGCCAGCAGCCAAGAACAGGGATATCAGCCCCAGCATTTT.

This clonotype showed up many times. This chain joins TRBV9 and TRBJ2-3; D might be TRBD2 (6 bases). CDR1 and CDR2 (germline): SGDLS, YYNGEE. The V gene lost 4 bases and the J gene lost 4 bases, with 19 bases spanning the gap. The CDR3 sequence is 16 residues long. CDR3 region: CASSKSSGTPPDTQYF. In DNA, the CDR3 is TGTGCCAGCAGCAAATCCTCCGGGACTCCCCCAGATACGCAGTATTTT.

This clonotype was seen at least ten times. In nucleotides, the CDR3 is TGCAGTGCTGGGGTCCCCTTGGTTCTCGGGACTAGCGAGTACAATGAGCAGTTCTTC. Its protein is CSAGVPLVLGTSEYNEQFF. The chain is built from TRBV20-1 and TRBJ2-1, with TRBD2 identical over 10 bases. The ends lost 5 bases at V and 4 bases at J; junction bases unmatched: 20. The CDR3 contains 19 residues. The germline V gene has CDR1 DFQATT and CDR2 SNEGSKA (reference sequence).

This clonotype showed up many times. The V gene is TRBV20-1, the J gene TRBJ2-1; 7 positions match TRBD2. The length of the CDR3 is 18 residues. The V gene end was trimmed by 1 base and the J gene end by 2 bases; junction bases not matched to a gene: 14. Germline V CDR1 and CDR2: DFQATT, SNEGSKA (reference sequence). CDR3: CSARGASGPLGAYNEQFF. Here the CDR3 DNA reads TGCAGTGCTAGAGGGGCTAGCGGACCCTTGGGGGCCTACAATGAGCAGTTCTTC.

Ten or more counts support this clonotype. J is TRBJ2-1 and V is TRBV7-2, with 7 bases identical to TRBD1. After removal of 5 bases from V and 0 bases from J, the junction contained 4 bases not matched to a gene. The CDR3 totals 15 residues. CDR1 and CDR2 from the germline V gene are SGHTA and FQGNSA. In DNA, the CDR3 is TGTGCCAGCAGCGATCAGGGGGTCTCCTACAATGAGCAGTTCTTC. This encodes CASSDQGVSYNEQFF.

The table lists this clonotype with many counts. The chain joins TRBV3-1 to TRBJ2-1; TRBD2 aligns across 7 bases. Germline CDR1 and CDR2: LGHDT and YNNKEL (reference sequence). Trimming at V came to 1 base and at J to 2 bases, leaving 2 bases not matched to a gene. The CDR3 covers 15 residues. This chain's CDR3 is CASSQASGTYNEQFF. Here the CDR3 DNA reads TGTGCCAGCAGCCAAGCTAGCGGAACCTACAATGAGCAGTTCTTC.

There are many counts of this clonotype. The chain couples TRBV4-1 to TRBJ2-7, with 8 nucleotides matching TRBD2. V shed 5 bases and J 4 bases; nucleotides not matched to a gene: 7. Germline V CDR1 and CDR2: MGHRA, YSYEKL. The CDR3 runs to 14 residues. Written as DNA, the CDR3 is TGCGCCAGCAGCTACCGGGGGGGCGCGTACGAGCAGTACTTC. It encodes CASSYRGGAYEQYF.

This clonotype was counted many times. The chain has TRBV5-1 and TRBJ1-3, with D possibly matching TRBD1 (6 bases). CDR3 length: 16 amino acids. Trimming stripped 4 bases from V and 2 bases from J, with 16 bases between. Germline V gives CDR1 SGHRS, CDR2 YFSETQ. The CDR3 region is CASSQTGANTGNTIYF. The CDR3 nucleotides read TGCGCCAGCAGCCAGACAGGTGCAAACACTGGAAACACCATATATTTT.

The chain carries TRBV29-1 and TRBJ2-7, with no clear D. The CDR3 is 12 residues long. Germline V gene lookup returns CDR1 SQVTM and CDR2 ANQGSEA. V was trimmed by 2 bases and J by 2 bases, leaving 7 bases between them. The CDR3 coding sequence is TGCAGCGTTGAAAGCAACCCCTACGAGCAGTACTTC. This sequence encodes CSVESNPYEQYF.

At least ten counts were recorded for this clonotype. The gene calls are TRBV15 and TRBJ2-1; 11 nucleotides agree with TRBD2. J lost 7 bases, V lost 1 base, and 6 bases had no gene match. Per the germline V gene, CDR1 is LNHNV and CDR2 is YYDKDF (reference sequence). The CDR3 spans 16 residues. For the CDR3, the DNA is TGTGCCACCAGCAGAGGGGCTAGCGGGGGGAGTAATGAGCAGTTCTTC. It translates to CATSRGASGGSNEQFF.